This TCR beta chain was recorded in a study of immune characteristics of hereditary and idiopathic chronic pancreatitis. Turning to the overall study: Local pancreatic immune cells and TCRbeta repertoires were profiled in hereditary and idiopathic chronic pancreatitis and were compared with control organ donor pancreases. TCRbeta sequencing was performed on roughly five control pancreases, 7 or 8 hereditary chronic pancreatitis pancreases and roughly six idiopathic chronic pancreatitis pancreases. The gDNA-based approach was chosen because it involved minimal in vitro experimental manipulation of pancreas-infiltrating T cells.

With regard to this clone: Its antigen remains unidentified. Base-call qualities are not available, and no considerably larger clone is one nucleotide away.

The library was prepared using the immunoSEQ multiplex PCR assay. The TCRbeta CDR3 region and adjacent sequences were amplified and sequenced from pancreatic genomic DNA. Per the authors' processing: Repertoire diversity was measured as a mean normalized Shannon-Wiener index, alongside productive clonality and productive rearrangement counts. The nonparametric Mann-Whitney U test was used to compare repertoire metrics between controls and chronic pancreatitis. CDR3beta sequences with identical amino acid composition and length across subjects were defined as shared clonotypes. What TCRdb holds here is the immuneACCESS table cut down to in-frame rearrangements. Part of the clones is not present; checked against another copy, under half of the missing clones reflect an unresolved V gene, and the others are unexplained. The DNA was the basis for D and trimming; V, J and clone size are from that table. For this sample there are 5,600 or so clones; approximately 70% appear just once. Around 7.3% of the sample belongs to the ten largest clones.

Chronic pancreatitis pancreas tissue was obtained from patients undergoing total pancreatectomy with islet autotransplantation (TPIAT). Included chronic pancreatitis patients had no known history of diabetes. For TCRbeta sequencing, genomic DNA was extracted directly from bulk pancreas tissue, without T cell sorting. Pancreas tissues were collected consecutively from patients and organ donors at two US centers. Overall study results and their limits: Vbeta-Jbeta gene family usage, including TRBV10, TRBV19, TRBV23 and TRBV5, differed between hereditary and idiopathic chronic pancreatitis. Among over 10 chronic pancreatitis patients, the number of productive TCR rearrangements showed a positive correlation with disease severity scores. Both chronic pancreatitis groups showed significantly increased TCRbeta repertoire diversity and reduced clonality versus controls. Patient tissue was available only at the time of TPIAT, so disease duration differences may have influenced immune findings. Chronic pancreatitis caused by alcohol use was excluded from the study.

Cut back by 2 bases and 1 base, the V and J ends lie 10 bases apart. The CDR3 runs 15 amino acids, cysteine and phenylalanine included. CDR3 DNA is the only sequence kept; it has 45 bases, read in frame from the first base. The CDR1 and CDR2 encoded by the germline V gene are MNHNS and SASEGT. This TCR came from a human donor with chronic pancreatitis. The chain is assembled from TRBV6-1 and TRBJ2-3, with no D gene named confidently. Source material: pancreas tissue with hereditary chronic pancreatitis. The CDR3 reads CASSESPWGTDTQYF. Read as DNA, the sequence is TGTGCCAGCAGTGAAAGTCCCTGGGGCACAGATACGCAGTATTTT.